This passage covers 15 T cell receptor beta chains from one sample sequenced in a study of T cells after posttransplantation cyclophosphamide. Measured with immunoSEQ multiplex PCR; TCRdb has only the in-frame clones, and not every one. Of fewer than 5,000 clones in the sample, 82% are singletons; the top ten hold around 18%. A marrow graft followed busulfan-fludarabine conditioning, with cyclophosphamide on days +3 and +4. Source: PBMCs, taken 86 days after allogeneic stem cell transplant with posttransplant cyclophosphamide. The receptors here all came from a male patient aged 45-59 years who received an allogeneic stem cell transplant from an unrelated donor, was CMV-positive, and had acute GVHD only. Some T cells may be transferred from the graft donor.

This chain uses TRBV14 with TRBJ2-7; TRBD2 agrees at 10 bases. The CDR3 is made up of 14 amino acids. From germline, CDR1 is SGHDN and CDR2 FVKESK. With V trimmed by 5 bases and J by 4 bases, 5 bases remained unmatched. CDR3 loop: CASSLSGRGYEQYF. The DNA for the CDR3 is TGTGCCAGCAGCTTGAGCGGGAGGGGGTACGAGCAGTACTTC.

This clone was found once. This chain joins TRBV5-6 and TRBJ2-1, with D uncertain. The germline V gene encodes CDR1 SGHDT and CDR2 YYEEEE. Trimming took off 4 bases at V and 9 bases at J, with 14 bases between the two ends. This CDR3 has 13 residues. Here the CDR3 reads CASSLSLGGEQFF. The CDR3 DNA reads TGTGCCAGCAGCCTGTCCCTTGGCGGTGAGCAGTTCTTC.

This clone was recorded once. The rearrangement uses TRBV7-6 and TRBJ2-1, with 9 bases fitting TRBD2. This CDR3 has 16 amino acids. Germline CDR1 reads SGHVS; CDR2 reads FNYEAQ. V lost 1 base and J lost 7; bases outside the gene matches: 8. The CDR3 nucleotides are TGTGCCAGCAGCTTAGGGGCGGGGGGGAAATGGAATGAGCAGTTCTTC. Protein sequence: CASSLGAGGKWNEQFF.

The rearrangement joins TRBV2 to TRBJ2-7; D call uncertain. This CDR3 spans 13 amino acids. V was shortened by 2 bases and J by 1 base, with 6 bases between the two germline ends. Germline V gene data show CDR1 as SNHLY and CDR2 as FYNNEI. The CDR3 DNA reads TGTGCCAGCAGTGAACAGGTTTCCTACGAGCAGTACTTC. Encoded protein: CASSEQVSYEQYF.

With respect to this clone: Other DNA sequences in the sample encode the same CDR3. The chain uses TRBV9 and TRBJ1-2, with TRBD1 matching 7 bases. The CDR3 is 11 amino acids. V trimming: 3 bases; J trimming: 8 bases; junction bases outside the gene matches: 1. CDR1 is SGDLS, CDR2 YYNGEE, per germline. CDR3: CASSDRGGYTF. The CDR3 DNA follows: TGTGCCAGCAGCGACAGGGGCGGCTACACCTTC.

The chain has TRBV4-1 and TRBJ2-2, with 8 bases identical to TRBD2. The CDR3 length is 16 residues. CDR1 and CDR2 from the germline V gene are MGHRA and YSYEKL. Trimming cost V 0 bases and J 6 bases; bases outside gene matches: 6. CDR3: CASSQDVGGAAGELFF. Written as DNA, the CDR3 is TGCGCCAGCAGCCAAGATGTCGGGGGGGCAGCCGGGGAGCTGTTTTTT.

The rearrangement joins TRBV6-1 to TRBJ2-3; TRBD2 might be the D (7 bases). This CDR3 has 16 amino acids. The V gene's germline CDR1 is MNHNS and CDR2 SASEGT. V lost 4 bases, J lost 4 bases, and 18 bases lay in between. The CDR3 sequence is CASSVRAGGAADTQYF. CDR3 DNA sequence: TGTGCCAGCAGTGTCCGAGCTGGGGGGGCGGCAGATACGCAGTATTTT.

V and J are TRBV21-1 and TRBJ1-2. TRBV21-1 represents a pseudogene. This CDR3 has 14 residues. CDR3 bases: TGTGCCAGCAGCAAGGTTATCGGGGGTCGATGCTACACCTTC. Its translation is CASSKVIGGRCYTF.

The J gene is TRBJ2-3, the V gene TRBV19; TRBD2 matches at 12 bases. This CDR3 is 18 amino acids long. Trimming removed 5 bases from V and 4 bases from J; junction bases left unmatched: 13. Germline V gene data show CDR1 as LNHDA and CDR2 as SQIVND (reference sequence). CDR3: CASSPRLAGALAADTQYF. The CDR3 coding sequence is TGTGCCAGTAGTCCGAGACTAGCGGGAGCTTTGGCGGCAGATACGCAGTATTTT. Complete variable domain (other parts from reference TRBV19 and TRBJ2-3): DGGITQSPKYLFRKEGQNVTLSCEQNLNHDAMYWYRQDPGQGLRLIYYSQIVNDFQKGDIAEGYSVSREKKESFPLTVTSAQKNPTAFYLCASSPRLAGALAADTQYFGPGTRLTVL.

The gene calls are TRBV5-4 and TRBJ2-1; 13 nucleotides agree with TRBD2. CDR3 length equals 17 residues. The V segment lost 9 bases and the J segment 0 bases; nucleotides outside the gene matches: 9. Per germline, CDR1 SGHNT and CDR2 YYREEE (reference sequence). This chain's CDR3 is CAIQTSGGSSSYNEQFF. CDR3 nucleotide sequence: TGTGCCATCCAGACTAGCGGGGGGTCCAGCTCCTACAATGAGCAGTTCTTC.

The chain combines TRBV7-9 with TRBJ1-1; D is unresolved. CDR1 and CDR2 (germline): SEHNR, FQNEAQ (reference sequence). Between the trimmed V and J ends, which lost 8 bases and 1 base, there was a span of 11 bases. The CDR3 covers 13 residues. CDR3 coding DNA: TGTGCCAGCCACCGAACGGGGAACACTGAAGCTTTCTTT. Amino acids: CASHRTGNTEAFF.

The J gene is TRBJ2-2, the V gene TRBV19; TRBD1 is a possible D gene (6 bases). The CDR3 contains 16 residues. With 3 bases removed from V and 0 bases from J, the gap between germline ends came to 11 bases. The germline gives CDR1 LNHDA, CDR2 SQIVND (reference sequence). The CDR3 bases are TGTGCCAGTAGTATGGTGGGACAAGCGAACACCGGGGAGCTGTTTTTT. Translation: CASSMVGQANTGELFF.

The CDR3 protein is CASSSIEGATVLQETQYF. DNA for the CDR3: TGTGCCAGCAGCTCCATTGAGGGGGCTACGGTTCTACAGGAGACCCAGTACTTC. The chain employs TRBV7-9 and TRBJ2-5; TRBD1 matches 7 bases. With 4 bases clipped from V and 5 bases from J, the junction kept 19 bases outside the gene matches. Germline-derived CDR1 and CDR2 are SEHNR and FQNEAQ (reference sequence). The CDR3 is 18 residues long. Full variable domain (missing parts from reference TRBV7-9 and TRBJ2-5): DTGVSQNPRHKITKRGQNVTFRCDPISEHNRLYWYRQTLGQGPEFLTYFQNEAQLEKSRLLSDRFSAERPKGSFSTLEIQRTEQGDSAMYLCASSSIEGATVLQETQYFGPGTRLLVL.

The CDR3: CSVEPTSGRSYNEQFF. CDR3 nucleotides: TGCAGCGTTGAGCCCACTAGCGGGAGATCCTACAATGAGCAGTTCTTC. The V and J genes are TRBV29-1 and TRBJ2-1, with 11 bases aligning to TRBD2. CDR3 length: 16 residues. CDR1 and CDR2 (germline): SQVTM, ANQGSEA. Germline trimming cut 3 bases from V and 1 base from J; bases unmatched to any gene: 5.

The CDR3 region has the DNA TGTGCCAGCAGTGCGACAGGGGTAGCGAACGAGCAGTACTTC. As protein: CASSATGVANEQYF. The gene calls are TRBV6-1 and TRBJ2-7; 8 nucleotides align to TRBD1. V dropped 4 bases and J dropped 5; count of bases not matched to a gene: 7. This CDR3 comprises 14 residues. Germline V gene data show CDR1 as MNHNS and CDR2 as SASEGT.